The sample holds a few counts of the clone carrying this TCR beta chain. As handled by the study authors: For nucleated cells, counts were estimated from reference gene primer amplification. Method: immunoSEQ multiplex PCR; TCRdb's copy keeps in-frame clones and lacks some. The V and J calls and clone size were taken over from that table, and D and trimming were inferred from the DNA. The table lists roughly 96,000 clones, roughly 82% of them singletons, with about 18% in the top ten. The source of the sample is a study of blood T cell repertoires in COVID-19. Study in general: Sites in the United States, Italy and Spain provided acute and convalescent COVID-19 samples. T cells, B-cell-depleted T cells, or PBMCs provided the cDNA or gDNA that served as material.

Trimming took 6 bases from V and 4 from J; bases not matched to a gene: 6. Germline CDR1 reads MNHEY; CDR2 reads SVGAGI. The CDR3 extends over 14 amino acids. This chain connects TRBV6-5 to TRBJ1-1, with 9 bases lining up with TRBD1. The sequencing sample was made of peripheral blood. The TCR originated in a man aged 80 or over with acute or convalescent COVID-19. The CDR3, as DNA: TGTGCCAGCAGCACAGGGGGCTCGAGCACTGAAGCTTTCTTT. Protein product: CASSTGGSSTEAFF.